Listed here are 18 T cell receptor beta chains from one sample, sequenced in a study of cytomegalovirus exposure and HLA in healthy donors. A multiplex PCR was run with 60 Vbeta primers and 13 Jbeta primers. Sequenced by immunoSEQ multiplex PCR; TCRdb stores in-frame clones only, minus some. The sample lists just over 150,000 clones, over 65% occurring once. What was sequenced was PBMCs. The origin of the receptors is a man aged 40-55 years in good health and CMV-seropositive.

V usage is TRBV5-1 and J usage is TRBJ2-7, with D perhaps TRBD2 (5 bases). The CDR3 covers 13 residues. Trimming shortened V by 7 bases and J by 0 bases, and 11 bases separated the two germline ends. Looked up from germline, CDR1 is SGHRS and CDR2 is YFSETQ. The CDR3 coding sequence is TGCGCCAGCTCGGACTTCGTCTCCTACGAGCAGTACTTC. It is translated as CASSDFVSYEQYF.

The chain recombines TRBV6-5 with TRBJ1-1; D remains unclear. The CDR3 extends over 13 amino acids. V was trimmed by 7 bases and J by 3 bases, leaving 12 bases between them. Germline V lookup: CDR1 MNHEY, CDR2 SVGAGI. CDR3 bases: TGTGCCAGCACTCGACTCCGGGACACTGAAGCTTTCTTT. Protein product: CASTRLRDTEAFF.

The chain employs TRBV7-2 and TRBJ1-6; no clear D. Germline CDR1 is SGHTA and CDR2 is FQGNSA. The V gene lost 3 bases and the J gene lost 7 bases, with 13 bases spanning the gap. The CDR3 extends over 15 amino acids. The CDR3 nucleotides are TGTGCCAGCAGCTTGAGCCGGGGTGGGAATTCACCCCTCCACTTT. Translating gives CASSLSRGGNSPLHF.

The CDR3 loop reads CSVEGRGSSYNEQFF. The CDR3 DNA reads TGCAGCGTTGAAGGGAGAGGCAGCTCCTACAATGAGCAGTTCTTC. The chain links TRBV29-1 to TRBJ2-1; no firm D call. The CDR3 spans 15 residues. In germline, CDR1 is SQVTM, CDR2 ANQGSEA. V was trimmed by 1 base and J by 0 bases, leaving 10 bases between them.

On this clone itself: Germline and junction disagree at one end, which may indicate a read error. The chain's CDR3 is CSSSPRGTGLSYEQYF. As DNA, the CDR3 is TGTTCCAGCAGCCCCCGGGGGACAGGGCTCTCCTACGAGCAGTACTTC. The J gene is TRBJ2-7, the V gene TRBV7-9; 9 bases align to TRBD1. Germline CDR1 reads SEHNR; CDR2 reads FQNEAQ (reference sequence). The CDR3 contains 16 residues.

Notes on this clone: Other DNA sequences within the sample encode an identical CDR3. The chain combines TRBV11-3 with TRBJ2-7; the D gene is possibly TRBD1 (5 bases). V lost 5 bases, J lost 1 base, and 12 bases lay in between. The CDR3 length is 14 residues. Germline V gene data show CDR1 as SGHNT and CDR2 as YENEEA. CDR3 DNA: TGTGCCAGCAGCCCAAGGGGCGGATCCTACGAGCAGTACTTC. Translating it yields CASSPRGGSYEQYF.

The gene calls are TRBV9 and TRBJ2-7, with 9 bases lining up with TRBD1. Trimming cost V 1 base and J 3 bases; bases outside gene matches: 8. The CDR3 extends over 16 amino acids. Germline loops: CDR1 SGDLS, CDR2 YYNGEE. The CDR3 region is CASSVTGTGSVYEQYF. CDR3 DNA sequence: TGTGCCAGCAGCGTAACAGGGACAGGGAGTGTCTACGAGCAGTACTTC. The full variable domain, with the rest looked up from reference TRBV9 and TRBJ2-7, is DSGVTQTPKHLITATGQRVTLRCSPRSGDLSVYWYQQSLDQGLQFLIQYYNGEERAKGNILERFSAQQFPDLHSELNLSSLELGDSALYFCASSVTGTGSVYEQYFGPGTRLTVT.

The genes are TRBV29-1 and TRBJ1-2; 9 nucleotides agree with TRBD1. This CDR3 spans 13 amino acids. Trimming cost V 6 bases and J 7 bases; bases outside gene matches: 9. Germline CDR1 SQVTM, CDR2 ANQGSEA. The CDR3 nucleotides read TGCAGCGTGTACCCGGGACAGGGCAGTGGCTACACCTTC. Protein: CSVYPGQGSGYTF.

The genes are TRBV30 and TRBJ2-7; 7 nucleotides match TRBD1. J gave up 2 bases and V 2 bases, and 9 bases lay outside the gene matches. CDR1 and CDR2 from the germline V gene are GTSNPN and SVGIG (reference sequence). The CDR3 runs 15 residues. The CDR3 region is CAWSSYGTAAYEQYF. The DNA for the CDR3 is TGTGCCTGGAGTTCCTACGGGACAGCTGCCTACGAGCAGTACTTC.

This clone was counted a single time. The chain combines TRBV7-2 with TRBJ2-1, with 8 bases matching TRBD1. CDR3 length equals 15 residues. The germline gives CDR1 SGHTA, CDR2 FQGNSA. V gave up 2 bases and J gave up 4 bases; unmatched junction bases: 4. The CDR3 DNA sequence: TGTGCCAGCAGCTTACGACAGGGGTCGTACAATGAGCAGTTCTTC. It yields the protein CASSLRQGSYNEQFF.

The chain carries TRBV7-2 and TRBJ2-3, with 10 bases identical to TRBD1. CDR1 is SGHTA, CDR2 FQGNSA, per germline. J lost 10 bases, V lost 7 bases, and 11 bases had no gene match. The length of the CDR3 is 14 residues. CDR3 coding DNA: TGTGCCAGCACCGTAATTATGGGACAGGGGTCGCAGTATTTT. Residues: CASTVIMGQGSQYF.

The V and J genes are TRBV10-3 and TRBJ1-3, with D maybe TRBD1 (5 bases). Trimming pared 4 bases from V and 0 bases from J, leaving 19 bases between. This CDR3 spans 18 amino acids. Germline loops: CDR1 ENHRY, CDR2 SYGVKD. In DNA form, the CDR3 reads TGTGCCATCAGTGTTGATCGAGGAGGGGAGGGCTCTGGAAACACCATATATTTT. Translation: CAISVDRGGEGSGNTIYF.

This chain uses TRBV28 with TRBJ1-1; D is uncertain. Germline V gene sequence: CDR1 MDHEN, CDR2 SYDVKM. V was trimmed by 8 bases and J by 2 bases, leaving 12 bases between them. This CDR3 region has 13 residues. CDR3 sequence: CASCPVLNTEAFF. CDR3 DNA: TGTGCCAGCTGTCCGGTCCTAAACACTGAAGCTTTCTTT. Drawing the rest from reference TRBV28 and TRBJ1-1, the complete variable domain is DVKVTQSSRYLVKRTGEKVFLECVQDMDHENMFWYRQDPGLGLRLIYFSYDVKMKEKGDIPEGYSVSREKKERFSLILESASTNQTSMYLCASCPVLNTEAFFGQGTRLTVV.

On this clone: Mismatch with germline at one junction end may stem from a read error. The gene calls are TRBV7-7 and TRBJ2-2; D is unresolved. The CDR3 covers 11 residues. CDR1 and CDR2 from the germline V gene are SSHAT and FNYEAQ (reference sequence). The DNA for the CDR3 is TGTGCTAGCAGCCATACCGGGGAGCTGTTTTTT. This sequence encodes CASSHTGELFF.

The genes are TRBV7-2 and TRBJ2-3; the match to TRBD1 covers 7 bases. In germline, CDR1 is SGHTA, CDR2 FQGNSA. The ends lost 5 bases at V and 7 bases at J; junction bases unmatched: 6. CDR3 size: 13 residues. The CDR3 region has the DNA TGTGCCAGCAGCCCCGGGACAGTGAATACGCAGTATTTT. Its translation is CASSPGTVNTQYF. The full variable domain, its missing parts supplied by reference TRBV7-2 and TRBJ2-3, is GAGVSQSPSNKVTEKGKDVELRCDPISGHTALYWYRQSLGQGLEFLIYFQGNSAPDKSGLPSDRFSAERTGGSVSTLTIQRTQQEDSAVYLCASSPGTVNTQYFGPGTRLTVL.

This chain joins TRBV2 and TRBJ2-7, with 9 bases aligning to TRBD2. CDR3 length equals 14 residues. Germline values: CDR1 SNHLY, CDR2 FYNNEI. After removal of 5 bases from V and 2 bases from J, the junction contained 4 bases not matched to a gene. CDR3 sequence (DNA): TGTGCCAGCAGTTTAGCGGGGGCGCCCTACGAGCAGTACTTC. Its translation: CASSLAGAPYEQYF. The whole variable domain, remainder taken from reference TRBV2 and TRBJ2-7, is EPEVTQTPSHQVTQMGQEVILRCVPISNHLYFYWYRQILGQKVEFLVSFYNNEISEKSEIFDDQFSVERPDGSNFTLKIRSTKLEDSAMYFCASSLAGAPYEQYFGPGTRLTVT.

The chain has TRBV29-1 and TRBJ1-6, with 11 bases fitting TRBD1. The CDR3 runs to 12 residues. The germline gives CDR1 SQVTM, CDR2 ANQGSEA. Trimming at V came to 1 base and at J to 16 bases, leaving 3 bases not matched to a gene. The CDR3 DNA reads TGCAGCGTTGAAGGGGACAGGGGGACTCTCCACTTT. It codes for CSVEGDRGTLHF.

J is TRBJ2-1 and V is TRBV5-6; D is uncertain. V lost 6 bases to trimming and J lost 3 bases, with 13 bases between them. The CDR3 totals 14 residues. CDR1 is SGHDT, CDR2 YYEEEE, per germline. The CDR3 bases are TGTGCCAGCACTAGGCGGTCTGGCTACAATGAGCAGTTCTTC. This sequence encodes CASTRRSGYNEQFF.